These 27 T cell receptor beta chains were sequenced from one sample in a study of cytomegalovirus exposure and HLA in healthy donors. The data were produced by immunoSEQ multiplex PCR, yet TCRdb's version contains in-frame clones alone and is incomplete. Of about 120,000 clones detected, 75% to 90% appear once; the ten largest clones hold roughly 2%. Material: PBMCs. Receptors originate from a woman under 30 in good health and CMV-seronegative.

V and J are TRBV15 and TRBJ2-7; 10 nucleotides align to TRBD1. The germline V gene has CDR1 LNHNV and CDR2 YYDKDF (reference sequence). V shed 1 base and J 2 bases; nucleotides not matched to a gene: 2. This CDR3 has 15 residues. The CDR3, as DNA: TGTGCCACCAGCAGAGGGACAGGGGGTGCCTACGAGCAGTACTTC. It yields the protein CATSRGTGGAYEQYF. Full variable domain (remainder filled in from reference TRBV15 and TRBJ2-7): DAMVIQNPRYQVTQFGKPVTLSCSQTLNHNVMYWYQQKSSQAPKLLFHYYDKDFNNEADTPDNFQSRRPNTSFCFLDIRSPGLGDTAMYLCATSRGTGGAYEQYFGPGTRLTVT.

The chain carries TRBV12-5 and TRBJ1-1; TRBD1 aligns across 8 bases. Germline CDR1 is LGHNT and CDR2 is FRNRAP. V lost 2 bases to trimming and J lost 1 base; unmatched junction nucleotides: 6. The length of the CDR3 is 16 residues. The CDR3 sequence: CASGLPQGQGNTEAFF. The CDR3 coding sequence is TGTGCTAGTGGTTTGCCCCAAGGACAGGGGAACACTGAAGCTTTCTTT.

The chain is built from TRBV28 and TRBJ2-7; a possible D gene is TRBD2 (6 bases). The CDR3 is made up of 15 amino acids. Trimming left V 5 bases short and J 3 bases short, with 17 bases between. Germline-derived CDR1 and CDR2 are MDHEN and SYDVKM. The CDR3 sequence: CASSERGSGDYEQYF. CDR3 coding DNA: TGTGCCAGCAGTGAGAGGGGATCGGGGGACTACGAGCAGTACTTC.

V usage is TRBV5-1 and J usage is TRBJ2-3, with 9 bases fitting TRBD1. CDR3 length: 15 residues. V shed 2 bases and J 6 bases; nucleotides not matched to a gene: 7. Germline loops: CDR1 SGHRS, CDR2 YFSETQ. CDR3 protein: CASSFSTGGVDTQYF. CDR3 nucleotide sequence: TGCGCCAGCAGCTTCAGCACAGGGGGCGTCGATACGCAGTATTTT.

This clone came up a few times. The chain is built from TRBV19 and TRBJ2-7; TRBD2 agrees at 10 bases. In germline, CDR1 is LNHDA, CDR2 SQIVND (reference sequence). The V segment lost 4 bases and the J segment 3 bases; nucleotides outside the gene matches: 0. The CDR3 runs to 13 residues. The CDR3 here is CASSTSGGYEQYF. The CDR3 coding sequence is TGTGCCAGTAGTACTAGCGGGGGCTACGAGCAGTACTTC. The full variable domain, rest sourced from reference TRBV19 and TRBJ2-7, is DGGITQSPKYLFRKEGQNVTLSCEQNLNHDAMYWYRQDPGQGLRLIYYSQIVNDFQKGDIAEGYSVSREKKESFPLTVTSAQKNPTAFYLCASSTSGGYEQYFGPGTRLTVT.

This clone was counted once. This chain joins TRBV6-4 and TRBJ2-1, with 13 bases aligning to TRBD2. Germline lookup yields CDR1 MRHNA and CDR2 SNTAGT. The CDR3 sequence is 14 residues long. The junction had 1 base not matched to a gene; V was cut back by 6 bases and J by 5 bases. CDR3 loop: CASRGLAGNNEQFF. The CDR3 coding sequence is TGTGCCAGCAGGGGACTAGCGGGGAACAATGAGCAGTTCTTC.

J is TRBJ2-7 and V is TRBV6-5, with 11 bases identical to TRBD2. There are 14 residues in the CDR3. Germline V gives CDR1 MNHEY, CDR2 SVGAGI. Trimming took 7 bases from V and 0 from J; bases not matched to a gene: 2. CDR3 protein: CASTGLAASYEQYF. The CDR3 region has the DNA TGTGCCAGCACGGGACTAGCGGCCTCCTACGAGCAGTACTTC.

This chain uses TRBV5-5 with TRBJ2-7, with a weak D call TRBD1 (5 bases). V lost 5 bases and J 3 bases, leaving 12 bases between the germline ends. Germline CDR1 reads SGHKS; CDR2 reads YYEKEE (reference sequence). CDR3 size: 13 residues. CDR3 sequence: CASSFGAVYEQYF. For the CDR3, the DNA is TGTGCCAGCAGTTTTGGGGCAGTCTACGAGCAGTACTTC.

The chain has TRBV14 and TRBJ2-5; D may be TRBD2 (6 bases). The germline gives CDR1 SGHDN, CDR2 FVKESK. Trimming stripped 5 bases from V and 5 bases from J, with 12 bases between. This CDR3 contains 13 residues. CDR3 region: CASSSEGAETQYF. The CDR3 bases are TGTGCCAGCAGCTCGGAGGGCGCCGAGACCCAGTACTTC.

The chain carries TRBV5-4 and TRBJ2-3; D might be TRBD1 (5 bases). V was cut by 0 bases and J by 9 bases, with 14 bases left in between. The CDR3 runs to 14 residues. Germline loops: CDR1 SGHNT, CDR2 YYREEE (reference sequence). CDR3 residues: CASSLVGSRQTQYF. Written as DNA, the CDR3 is TGTGCCAGCAGCTTGGTTGGTAGCAGACAGACGCAGTATTTT.

In nucleotides, the CDR3 is TGTGCCAGCAGCGAGAGGGCGTGGACTGAAGCTTTCTTT. It encodes CASSERAWTEAFF. The J gene is TRBJ1-1, the V gene TRBV9; no clear D. The V end lost 3 bases, the J end lost 5 bases, and 11 bases lay between the germline ends. The CDR3 sequence is 13 residues long. Germline loops: CDR1 SGDLS, CDR2 YYNGEE.

This rearrangement joins TRBV4-1 to TRBJ2-1; the D is unclear. Germline V gives CDR1 MGHRA, CDR2 YSYEKL. This CDR3 is built from 17 residues. The V end lost 0 bases, the J end lost 4 bases, and 16 bases lay between the germline ends. The chain's CDR3 is CASSQDAALLGYNEQFF. DNA for the CDR3: TGCGCCAGCAGCCAAGATGCGGCGTTATTGGGTTACAATGAGCAGTTCTTC.

V gene TRBV21-1 combines with J gene TRBJ2-5; no DNA check was done on the table's D call, TRBD2. TRBV21-1 has pseudogene status. The CDR3 is 16 residues long. The CDR3 here is CASSKIVGGWQETQYF. The CDR3 nucleotides are TGTGCCAGCAGCAAAATAGTGGGAGGTTGGCAAGAGACCCAGTACTTC.

This clone was seen only once. The chain employs TRBV28 and TRBJ2-1, with 8 bases aligning to TRBD1. Germline values: CDR1 MDHEN, CDR2 SYDVKM. After removal of 6 bases from V and 4 bases from J, the junction contained 14 bases not matched to a gene. The CDR3 sequence is 17 residues long. For the CDR3, the DNA is TGTGCCAGCAGCTTACGACAGGGGATGCGGATATACAATGAGCAGTTCTTC. The encoded protein is CASSLRQGMRIYNEQFF. Looking up the rest from reference TRBV28 and TRBJ2-1 gives the full variable domain: DVKVTQSSRYLVKRTGEKVFLECVQDMDHENMFWYRQDPGLGLRLIYFSYDVKMKEKGDIPEGYSVSREKKERFSLILESASTNQTSMYLCASSLRQGMRIYNEQFFGPGTRLTVL.

The chain links TRBV28 to TRBJ2-5; D not resolved. With 3 bases removed from V and 0 bases from J, the gap between germline ends came to 11 bases. The germline CDR1 and CDR2 sequences are MDHEN and SYDVKM. The CDR3 covers 15 residues. CDR3: CASSFVQTYQETQYF. In DNA form, the CDR3 reads TGTGCCAGCAGTTTTGTACAGACGTACCAAGAGACCCAGTACTTC.

This sequence joins TRBV7-6 and TRBJ1-5; D ambiguous. Germline CDR1 and CDR2: SGHVS and FNYEAQ. V was cut by 0 bases and J by 3 bases, with 3 bases left in between. The CDR3 spans 13 residues. The CDR3 DNA reads as TGTGCCAGCAGCTTAGCCGTCAATCAGCCCCAGCATTTT. Its translation is CASSLAVNQPQHF.

The V gene is TRBV4-1, the J gene TRBJ2-7; tentative D call: TRBD1 (6 bases). CDR1 is MGHRA, CDR2 YSYEKL, per germline. The CDR3 has 18 residues. Trimming took off 2 bases at V and 3 bases at J, with 23 bases between the two ends. The chain's CDR3 is CASSQSLGGGGINYEQYF. CDR3 DNA: TGCGCCAGCAGCCAAAGCCTGGGTGGGGGCGGTATTAACTACGAGCAGTACTTC.

This sequence joins TRBV9 and TRBJ2-6; TRBD1 aligns across 7 bases. The germline V gene encodes CDR1 SGDLS and CDR2 YYNGEE. Trimming at V came to 3 bases and at J to 0 bases, leaving 3 bases not matched to a gene. The CDR3 consists of 16 residues. The CDR3: CASSGDRSSGANVLTF. The CDR3, as DNA: TGTGCCAGCAGCGGGGACAGAAGCTCTGGGGCCAACGTCCTGACTTTC.

This clone was recorded once. This sequence joins TRBV9 and TRBJ1-2; TRBD1 aligns across 8 bases. The ends lost 3 bases at V and 7 bases at J; junction bases unmatched: 11. The CDR3 has 15 residues. Germline values: CDR1 SGDLS, CDR2 YYNGEE. CDR3 residues: CASSGTGRDFFGYTF. CDR3 sequence (DNA): TGTGCCAGCAGCGGGACAGGGCGCGATTTTTTTGGCTACACCTTC.

The chain has TRBV28 and TRBJ2-7; 9 nucleotides line up with TRBD2. The CDR3 has 15 amino acids. CDR1 is MDHEN, CDR2 SYDVKM, per germline. Unmatched junction bases numbered 12, after V lost 8 bases and J lost 4 bases. The CDR3 protein is CASLEIAGVRYEQYF. In DNA, the CDR3 is TGTGCCAGCCTAGAGATAGCGGGAGTAAGGTACGAGCAGTACTTC.

As for this clone: The same CDR3 arises from other DNA sequences in this sample as well. This chain joins TRBV11-2 and TRBJ2-5; no definite D call. Trimming took off 5 bases at V and 5 bases at J, with 6 bases between the two ends. This CDR3 region has 11 residues. Germline CDR1 reads SGHAT; CDR2 reads FQNNGV. The CDR3 coding sequence is TGTGCCAGCAGCCCCCGGGAGACCCAGTACTTC. Encoded protein: CASSPRETQYF.

The genes are TRBV5-1 and TRBJ2-2, with D possibly matching TRBD1 (6 bases). Between the trimmed V and J ends, which lost 0 bases and 7 bases, there was a span of 13 bases. The CDR3 length is 15 residues. Germline-derived CDR1 and CDR2 are SGHRS and YFSETQ. The CDR3 is CASSLGTAHFGELFF. CDR3 in DNA: TGCGCCAGCAGCTTGGGGACAGCCCATTTCGGGGAGCTGTTTTTT.

The rearrangement uses TRBV5-4 and TRBJ2-1; tentative D call: TRBD2 (7 bases). In germline, CDR1 is SGHNT, CDR2 YYREEE (reference sequence). V lost 2 bases to trimming and J lost 8 bases, with 20 bases between them. The CDR3 is 16 amino acids. For the CDR3, the DNA is TGTGCCAGCAGCTTCCCTTCGGGGGAGGGGGTGGATGAGCAGTTCTTC. Protein sequence: CASSFPSGEGVDEQFF.

The table lists this clone with a few counts. V is TRBV7-8 and J is TRBJ2-7; possible D gene TRBD2, 6 bases. Germline loops: CDR1 SGHVS, CDR2 FQNEAQ. This CDR3 comprises 15 residues. V was trimmed by 4 bases and J by 0 bases, leaving 13 bases between them. The CDR3 loop is CASSSLRDSSYEQYF. CDR3 DNA sequence: TGTGCCAGCAGCTCACTCCGGGACTCCTCCTACGAGCAGTACTTC.

The chain combines TRBV2 with TRBJ2-5, with TRBD1 as a possible D gene (5 bases). V was clipped by 2 bases and J by 6 bases, with 10 bases between them. Germline CDR1 is SNHLY and CDR2 is FYNNEI. The CDR3 length is 13 residues. Here the CDR3 reads CASSENQGQTQYF. The DNA of the CDR3 is TGTGCCAGCAGTGAAAATCAGGGCCAGACCCAGTACTTC.

This sequence joins TRBV4-1 and TRBJ2-5; D may be TRBD2 (6 bases). Trimming took off 0 bases at V and 9 bases at J, with 14 bases between the two ends. CDR3 length equals 14 residues. CDR1 is MGHRA and CDR2 is YSYEKL in the germline V gene. As DNA, the CDR3 is TGCGCCAGCAGCCAAGATGGGCGCTCGGGGGCCCAGTACTTC. This codes for CASSQDGRSGAQYF.

The rearrangement uses TRBV2 and TRBJ2-1, with 10 bases fitting TRBD1. From germline, CDR1 is SNHLY and CDR2 FYNNEI. The CDR3 runs 14 residues. Trimming at V came to 6 bases and at J to 12 bases, leaving 11 bases not matched to a gene. The CDR3 reads CASRPGQGTGWQFF. CDR3 DNA: TGTGCCAGCAGGCCGGGACAGGGGACCGGATGGCAGTTCTTC.